This TCR beta chain comes out of a study of Ad26.COV2.S vaccination and SARS-CoV-2 variants. Across the study: Donor was one of the participants in the Ad26.COV2.S arm of the COV1001 trial. Each vaccinee took Ad26.COV2.S intramuscularly, once or twice 56 days apart.

The assay was immunoSEQ multiplex PCR, and TCRdb's table has in-frame clones only and misses some. The table has 350,000 to 450,000 clones, around nine tenths seen once. Regarding treatment: roughly 20 received Ad26.COV2.S at low or high dose, single or two shots; about 5 received placebo; per-sample allocation not given. Collection of samples fell on day 63 after the first vaccine or placebo injection. A Boston adult aged 18-55 years was the donor. Its platform was an Ad26 vector, and its expressed antigen was Wuhan-strain SARS-CoV-2 spike. The TCR was taken from a person between 18 and 65 years old who received the Ad26.COV2.S COVID-19 vaccine or a placebo. The sample consisted of peripheral blood, taken in a trial of Ad26.COV2.S vaccine versus placebo.

CDR3 in DNA: TGCGCCAGCAGCTTGCTTAGCCCCCGGAATGAGCAGTTCTTC. Protein: CASSLLSPRNEQFF. This sequence joins TRBV5-1 and TRBJ2-1; D remains unclear. This CDR3 contains 14 residues. Germline values: CDR1 SGHRS, CDR2 YFSETQ. V was pared by 1 base and J by 7 bases, with 12 bases between.